A single T cell receptor (beta chain) is shown here with its context. The antigen it binds to is not known. No much larger clone is present one base from it, and per-base qualities are unavailable. Patients with a history of autoimmune disease or receiving systemic immunosuppression were excluded from the trial. In every dose cohort, peripheral blood was drawn for TCR sequencing at baseline, cycle 4 day 1, and cycle 7 day 1. Samples were obtained from an open-label, multicenter, first-in-human phase I dose-escalation trial of ivuxolimab. Adults with locally advanced or metastatic melanoma, renal cell carcinoma, hepatocellular carcinoma or head and neck squamous cell carcinoma were enrolled in the trial. Before TCR sequencing, CD4+ T cells and CD8+ T cells from peripheral blood were sorted into separate populations. To sequence the TCRbeta CDR3 region, genomic DNA was isolated from the sorted cells. TCRbeta CDR3 regions were sequenced using the immunoSEQ Assay. Imported from immuneACCESS, the table was reduced by TCRdb to in-frame sequences with V and J called. These copies leave out some clones; in studies compared against another copy, an unresolved V gene accounts for under half, and the cause of the remainder is not known. This sample holds tens of thousands of clones; 85% to 90% were observed only once. The top ten clones comprise roughly 0.99% of the sample.

This sample is drawn from a study of OX40 agonist ivuxolimab in advanced cancers. Context from the whole study: The costimulatory receptor OX40 (CD134) was targeted by ivuxolimab, a fully human IgG2 agonistic monoclonal antibody. Intravenous ivuxolimab was administered to patients every 2 weeks at six dose levels: 0.01, 0.1, 0.3, 1.5, 3 and 10 mg/kg. Of the approximately 54 patients in dose escalation, around 19 had hepatocellular carcinoma, about 15 had melanoma, 9 had renal cell carcinoma and 9 had head and neck cancer. In the dose-escalation cohort, 82.7% of patients were male, and the mean age was approximately 55 years, with a range of about 23 to 85. Patients were allowed to have had prior anti-PD-1, anti-PD-L1 or anti-CTLA-4 therapy, and 40% to 45% of the dose-escalation patients had been treated with checkpoint inhibitors. Partial responses were achieved by three dose-escalation patients, of whom one had hepatocellular carcinoma and two had cutaneous melanoma. Peripheral TCRbeta sequencing was intended to test whether TCR sequence diversity was altered and clonal T-cell expansion was caused by ivuxolimab. The monotherapy dose-escalation portion (N of about 49 patients) of the phase I ivuxolimab trial is reported in the paper.

From its cysteine to its phenylalanine, the CDR3 spans 13 amino acids. CDR3 DNA only is kept here, 39 bases in frame from base 1. CDR1 and CDR2 were assigned from the germline V gene (reference sequence) as LNHDA and SQIVND. V is pruned by 6 bases and J by 5 bases, leaving 4 bases of the junction without a gene match. The paper's findings and limits, for the study overall: At doses from 0.1 to 3.0 mg/kg, clonal expansion was seen in both CD4+ and CD8+ blood T cells between baseline and week 6. In the 0.1-3.0 mg/kg groups, partial responders had among the lowest normalized peripheral clonal expansion, particularly in CD8+ T cells. After ivuxolimab, more expanded clones were found on average in CD8+ T cells than in CD4+ T cells. Which antigens the clonally expanded peripheral T cells were specific for was not determined. Low levels of normalized T-cell clonal expansion were also shown by some nonresponding patients.

The receptor was derived from an adult with an advanced solid tumor such as melanoma, head and neck, liver or kidney cancer. Specimen: CD4+ or CD8+ T cells sorted from blood, collected in a trial of the OX40 agonist ivuxolimab. The V and J segments used are TRBV19 and TRBJ2-3; TRBD1 lines up with 8 middle nucleotides. DNA sequence: TGTGCCAGTAGCCAAGGACAGGGAGATACGCAGTATTTT. Its protein reads: CASSQGQGDTQYF.